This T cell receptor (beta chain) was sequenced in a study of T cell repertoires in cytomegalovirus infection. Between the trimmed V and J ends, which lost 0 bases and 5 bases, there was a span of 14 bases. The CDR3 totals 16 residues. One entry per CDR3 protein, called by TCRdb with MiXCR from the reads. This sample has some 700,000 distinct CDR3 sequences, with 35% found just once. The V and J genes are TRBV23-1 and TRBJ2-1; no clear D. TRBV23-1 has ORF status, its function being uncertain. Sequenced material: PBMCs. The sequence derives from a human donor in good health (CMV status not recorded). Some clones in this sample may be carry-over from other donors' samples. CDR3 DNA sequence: TGCGCCAGCAGTCAATCTTGGAGCTTCCTAAACAATGAGCAGTTCTTC. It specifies CASSQSWSFLNNEQFF.